The rows below give T cell receptor beta chains drawn from one sample of a study of blood T cell repertoires in COVID-19. Generated by immunoSEQ multiplex PCR, the TCRdb table keeps only in-frame clones and is missing some. Altogether approximately 150,000 clones are present, roughly 93% being singletons, with the ten largest covering 2%. Material: peripheral blood. The origin of the receptors is a woman in her sixties or seventies with COVID-19, enrolled during active disease. Each CDR3 is given with its conserved first and last residue. The D gene is left open where the match is weak. Size values are once, few and many counts, or a class for expanded clones, and some rows have none.

>TRBV6-5|.|TRBJ2-2|.
TGTGCCAGCGTCAGGGCGAACACCGGGGAGCTGTTTTTT
CASVRANTGELFF
>TRBV6-6|.|TRBJ1-1|.
TGTGCCACAAGGGGTTACTCGGACACTGAAGCTTTCTTT
CATRGYSDTEAFF
>TRBV6-5|.|TRBJ2-5|TRBD1
TGTGCCAGCAGTTCCGGGACAGGGGGCAGAGAGACCCAGTACTTC
CASSSGTGGRETQYF
>TRBV15|.|TRBJ1-3|TRBD1
TGTGCCACCAGCAGAGGGACAGGAGCCTCTGGAAACACCATATATTTT
CATSRGTGASGNTIYF
>TRBV5-1|once|TRBJ2-1|.
TGCGCCAGCAGCAAAGACTACCCGAGCTCCTACAATGAGCAGTTCTTC
CASSKDYPSSYNEQFF
>TRBV7-9|.|TRBJ2-7|TRBD1
TGTGCCAGCAGCTTAGCGGGACAGGGGTACGAGCAGTACTTC
CASSLAGQGYEQYF
>TRBV7-9|.|TRBJ1-3|.
TGTGCCAGCAGCACAGCGCCTCGGGGAATGCCTGGAAACACCATATATTTT
CASSTAPRGMPGNTIYF
>TRBV4-2|.|TRBJ1-1|.
TGTGCCAGCAGCCATCAGGGTTACACTGAAGCTTTCTTT
CASSHQGYTEAFF
>TRBV2|.|TRBJ2-1|TRBD2
TGTGCCAGCGTCGGACTAGCGGGGGTCGGTGAGCAGTTCTTC
CASVGLAGVGEQFF
>TRBV7-2|.|TRBJ2-1|TRBD2
TGTGCCAGCAGCACCTCTAGCGGGGGTTACAATGAGCAGTTCTTC
CASSTSSGGYNEQFF
>TRBV6-1|.|TRBJ1-1|.
TGTGCCAGCAGTGAAACGGACAGACATGAAGCTTTCTTT
CASSETDRHEAFF
>TRBV5-1|.|TRBJ2-1|.
TGCGCCAGCAGCTTGGGTGTGAGGTCGAGGGGGAAGGAGCAGTTCTTC
CASSLGVRSRGKEQFF
>TRBV24-1|.|TRBJ2-3|.
TGTGCCACCAGTGATAGCGGGTTTACAGATACGCAGTATTTT
CATSDSGFTDTQYF
>TRBV19|.|TRBJ1-5|TRBD1
TGTGCCAGTAGTATATCAGGACAGGGGTATCAGCCCCAGCATTTT
CASSISGQGYQPQHF
>TRBV7-2|.|TRBJ1-4|TRBD1
TGTGCCAGCAGCTTATCGACAGGGGGGCGAGAAAAACTGTTTTTT
CASSLSTGGREKLFF
>TRBV4-2|.|TRBJ2-2|TRBD1
TGTGCCAGCAGCCAAGAACGGGGGACAGGCTGGAGGCTGTTTTTT
CASSQERGTGWRLFF
>TRBV19|.|TRBJ1-2|TRBD1
TGTGCCAGTAGTATAGAAGACAGGGGGCGCGTCTACACCTTC
CASSIEDRGRVYTF
>TRBV9|.|TRBJ2-5|TRBD2
TGTGCCAGCAGCGTAGGGGAGCGGGGGAACCAAGAGACCCAGTACTTC
CASSVGERGNQETQYF
>TRBV11-2|.|TRBJ2-3|.
TGTGCCAGCAGCTTAGGGTTAGCCACAGATACGCAGTATTTT
CASSLGLATDTQYF
>TRBV2|few|TRBJ1-2|.
TGTGCCAGCAGTAAGCAGGGTCAAAAGGAAGGTGGCTACACCTTC
CASSKQGQKEGGYTF
>TRBV6-2/TRBV6-3|once|TRBJ2-1|.
TGTGCCAGCAGTTCCCTATACAATGAGCAGTTCTTC
CASSSLYNEQFF
>TRBV7-9|.|TRBJ1-2|.
TGTGCCAGCAGCTTGCCAGGGGAAAACTATGGCTACACCTTC
CASSLPGENYGYTF
>TRBV19|once|TRBJ2-5|TRBD1
TGTGCCAGTAGTGGGGGGACAGGGTTAGAGACCCAGTACTTC
CASSGGTGLETQYF
>TRBV6-5|.|TRBJ2-2|TRBD1
TGTGCCAGCAGGCTCGGGACAGGGAGAACCGGGGAGCTGTTTTTT
CASRLGTGRTGELFF
>TRBV9|.|TRBJ1-1|.
TGTGCCAGCAGCGTGGGGGGGCCGCTGGGATCCACTGAAGCTTTCTTT
CASSVGGPLGSTEAFF
>TRBV7-9|.|TRBJ2-7|.
TGTGCCAGCAGCTCCAGGTCCAGTTACGAGCAGTACTTC
CASSSRSSYEQYF
>TRBV19|.|TRBJ1-2|.
TGTGCCAGTAGCCCAACCCAGGGCAGTCTCGACTACACCTTC
CASSPTQGSLDYTF
>TRBV4-3|.|TRBJ2-7|.
TGCGCCAGCAGCCAACCCCGACCGAGGTTATTCTACGAGCAGTACTTC
CASSQPRPRLFYEQYF
>TRBV18|.|TRBJ1-2|.
TGTGCCAGCTCACCAAATCCAGGGCGTCATGTCTATGGCTACACCTTC
CASSPNPGRHVYGYTF
>TRBV4-3|.|TRBJ1-1|.
TGCGCCAGCAGCCAAGAGGAGGGGAGTAGCACTGAAGCTTTCTTT
CASSQEEGSSTEAFF
>TRBV4-1|.|TRBJ2-7|.
TGCGCCAGCAGCCTAGACCCAGGGGTCTCCTACGAGCAGTACTTC
CASSLDPGVSYEQYF
>TRBV15|.|TRBJ1-2|TRBD1
TGTGCCACCAGCAGAGATGTCGGGGGACAGGGGGCGAGTGGCTACACCTTC
CATSRDVGGQGASGYTF
>TRBV6-2/TRBV6-3|.|TRBJ1-5|.
TGTGCCAGCAGTTACTCCCGCGCAGGGAATCAGCCCCAGCATTTT
CASSYSRAGNQPQHF
>TRBV6-5|.|TRBJ1-1|.
TGTGCCAGCAGTGACTCGCATCCCAGCGCAGCTTTCTTT
CASSDSHPSAAFF
>TRBV5-4|.|TRBJ2-7|TRBD2
TGTGCCAGCAGCGAGGGGGAGCGGGGGACCTCCTACGAGCAGTACTTC
CASSEGERGTSYEQYF
>TRBV19|few|TRBJ1-1|.
TGTGCCAGTAGTACGCAGGGAATGAACACTGAAGCTTTCTTT
CASSTQGMNTEAFF
>TRBV19|.|TRBJ2-7|.
TGTGCCAGTAGGGAATATCCCGGAGTCTCCTACGAGCAGTACTTC
CASREYPGVSYEQYF
>TRBV3-1/TRBV3-2|.|TRBJ1-6|.
TGTGCCAGCAGCCAAGGACACTTCAATTCACCCCTCCACTTT
CASSQGHFNSPLHF
>TRBV20-1|.|TRBJ2-1|.
TGCAGTGCAACACTAAATTGGGAGCAGTTCTTC
CSATLNWEQFF
>TRBV19|.|TRBJ1-2|TRBD1
TGTGCCACCTACCCTGGACAGGGCAACTATGGCTACACCTTC
CATYPGQGNYGYTF
>TRBV4-2|.|TRBJ1-5|TRBD1
TGTGCCAGCAGCCCCTCCGACTTAAGGACAGGGAACCAGCCCCAGCATTTT
CASSPSDLRTGNQPQHF
>TRBV11-3|.|TRBJ1-1|.
TGTGCCAGCAGCTTAGCCGGACAGCCGAACACTGAAGCTTTCTTT
CASSLAGQPNTEAFF
>TRBV5-8|.|TRBJ2-6|TRBD1
TGTGCCAGCAGGCTCCTGGGGGTGGGACAGACTGGGGCCAACGTCCTGACTTTC
CASRLLGVGQTGANVLTF
>TRBV4-1|few|TRBJ2-7|TRBD1
TGCGCCAGCAGCCAGGGACAGGGGAGCTCCTACGAGCAGTACTTC
CASSQGQGSSYEQYF
>TRBV3-1/TRBV3-2|.|TRBJ1-5|TRBD1
TGTGCCAGCAGCCTTGGGACAGGGAGCAATCAGCCCCAGCATTTT
CASSLGTGSNQPQHF
>TRBV7-2|.|TRBJ2-5|TRBD2
TGTGCCAGCAGCCCCAGGACTAGCGGGGCGTACGGGACCCAGTACTTC
CASSPRTSGAYGTQYF
>TRBV15|once|TRBJ2-2|.
TGTGCCACCAGCAGAGGGGCTATGGATATCGGGGAGCTGTTTTTT
CATSRGAMDIGELFF
>TRBV4-3|.|TRBJ1-4|TRBD1
TGCGCCAGCAGCCAAGGGACAGGGAATAATGAAAAACTGTTTTTT
CASSQGTGNNEKLFF